The rows below give T cell receptor beta chains drawn from one sample of a study of blood T cell repertoires in COVID-19. Repertoires were generated with immunoSEQ multiplex PCR, while TCRdb's copy carries only in-frame clones and drops some. The sample records 130,000 to 150,000 clones, just under 85% being singletons. The sample comprised peripheral blood. The origin of the receptors is a woman aged 40 to 50 with active or convalescent COVID-19. The CDR3 runs from the conserved cysteine through the conserved F or W. Fields, in order: D gene, J gene, clone size, V gene, CDR3 protein, CDR3 DNA. D genes are given only for firm matches. Not every row has a clone size; where given, it reads once, few, many or a size class.

D gene: NA; J gene: TRBJ1-6; clone size: NA; V gene: TRBV6-5; CDR3 protein: CASSYSYPNFNSPLHF; CDR3 DNA: TGTGCCAGCAGTTACTCGTACCCCAACTTCAATTCACCCCTCCACTTT
D gene: TRBD1; J gene: TRBJ1-3; clone size: NA; V gene: TRBV4-1; CDR3 protein: CASSQAPGTVSGNTIYF; CDR3 DNA: TGCGCCAGCAGCCAAGCCCCCGGGACAGTCTCTGGAAACACCATATATTTT
D gene: TRBD1; J gene: TRBJ2-6; clone size: NA; V gene: TRBV19; CDR3 protein: CASSTQGAGANVLTF; CDR3 DNA: TGTGCCAGTAGTACACAGGGGGCTGGGGCCAACGTCCTGACTTTC
D gene: NA; J gene: TRBJ1-4; clone size: NA; V gene: TRBV18; CDR3 protein: CASSRLQLEKLFF; CDR3 DNA: TGTGCCAGCTCTAGACTACAACTTGAAAAACTGTTTTTT
D gene: NA; J gene: TRBJ1-1; clone size: NA; V gene: TRBV12-3/TRBV12-4; CDR3 protein: CASSPVRGTEAFF; CDR3 DNA: TGTGCCAGCAGTCCCGTACGAGGGACTGAAGCTTTCTTT
D gene: NA; J gene: TRBJ2-7; clone size: NA; V gene: TRBV28; CDR3 protein: CASRPLGRAAEQYF; CDR3 DNA: TGTGCCAGCAGGCCTTTGGGCAGGGCGGCCGAGCAGTACTTC
D gene: TRBD1; J gene: TRBJ1-6; clone size: NA; V gene: TRBV30; CDR3 protein: CAWSAQGDSPLHF; CDR3 DNA: TGTGCCTGGAGTGCCCAGGGGGACTCACCCCTCCACTTT
D gene: TRBD2; J gene: TRBJ2-1; clone size: NA; V gene: TRBV29-1; CDR3 protein: CSAGTSGSATSYEQFF; CDR3 DNA: TGCAGCGCCGGGACTAGCGGGAGCGCTACATCCTATGAGCAGTTCTTC
D gene: NA; J gene: TRBJ2-7; clone size: NA; V gene: TRBV4-1; CDR3 protein: CASSRTDSYEQYF; CDR3 DNA: TGCGCCAGCAGCCGAACGGACAGTTACGAGCAGTACTTC
D gene: NA; J gene: TRBJ2-7; clone size: once; V gene: TRBV19; CDR3 protein: CASSPDSGTYEQYF; CDR3 DNA: TGTGCCAGTAGCCCCGACAGTGGGACCTACGAGCAGTACTTC
D gene: TRBD1; J gene: TRBJ1-5; clone size: once; V gene: TRBV4-1; CDR3 protein: CASSQSRDRGNQPQHF; CDR3 DNA: TGCGCCAGCAGCCAATCTCGGGACAGGGGCAATCAGCCCCAGCATTTT
D gene: NA; J gene: TRBJ1-2; clone size: once; V gene: TRBV19; CDR3 protein: CASSMRVAPGYGYTF; CDR3 DNA: TGTGCCAGTAGTATGCGTGTAGCTCCGGGCTATGGCTACACCTTC
D gene: NA; J gene: TRBJ2-1; clone size: NA; V gene: TRBV5-8; CDR3 protein: CASSPEVSTTGQFF; CDR3 DNA: TGTGCCAGCAGCCCGGAGGTCTCGACAACGGGGCAGTTCTTC
D gene: NA; J gene: TRBJ2-5; clone size: NA; V gene: TRBV15; CDR3 protein: CATSSNLGETQYF; CDR3 DNA: TGTGCCACCAGCAGCAATCTCGGGGAGACCCAGTACTTC
D gene: NA; J gene: TRBJ2-7; clone size: NA; V gene: TRBV6-2/TRBV6-3; CDR3 protein: CASSYIGGSYEQYF; CDR3 DNA: TGTGCCAGCAGTTACATCGGAGGGTCCTACGAGCAGTACTTC
D gene: TRBD1; J gene: TRBJ1-1; clone size: NA; V gene: TRBV2; CDR3 protein: CASSEQGARTEAFF; CDR3 DNA: TGTGCCAGCAGCGAACAGGGGGCCCGGACTGAAGCTTTCTTT
D gene: TRBD2; J gene: TRBJ2-7; clone size: NA; V gene: TRBV7-2; CDR3 protein: CASSFRGGKNEQYF; CDR3 DNA: TGTGCCAGCAGCTTTCGGGGGGGGAAAAACGAGCAGTACTTC
D gene: NA; J gene: TRBJ1-5; clone size: NA; V gene: TRBV19; CDR3 protein: CASSIRQGSGNQPQHF; CDR3 DNA: TGTGCCAGTAGTATCCGTCAGGGGTCGGGCAATCAGCCCCAGCATTTT